This passage covers 32 T cell receptor beta chains from one sample sequenced in a study of early T cells in non-severe SARS-CoV-2 infection. TCRdb called the 5' RACE reads again in MiXCR, with one record for every CDR3 protein. Of under 70,000 distinct CDR3 sequences detected, roughly 12% appear once; the ten largest clones hold 3% to 4%. Sequencing input: whole blood. These TCRs come from an adult who was a healthcare worker with PCR-confirmed SARS-CoV-2 infection or an uninfected control (not recorded which).

This clonotype showed up just a few times. V gene TRBV7-2 combines with J gene TRBJ2-5; D is ambiguous. The CDR3 totals 15 residues. The germline CDR1 and CDR2 sequences are SGHTA and FQGNSA. V dropped 1 base and J dropped 1 base, with 10 bases sitting between them. For the CDR3, the DNA is TGTGCCAGCAGCTTAGACCCCATGGCCCAAGAGACCCAGTACTTC. It encodes CASSLDPMAQETQYF.

This clonotype was found a few times. The J gene is TRBJ2-2, the V gene TRBV7-9; tentative D call: TRBD1 (6 bases). Germline V gene lookup returns CDR1 SEHNR and CDR2 FQNEAQ (reference sequence). The CDR3 spans 16 residues. Trimming removed 3 bases from V and 3 bases from J, with 14 bases in between. CDR3 nucleotide sequence: TGTGCCAGCAGCTTCAAGTTACAGGGACACACCGGGGAGCTGTTTTTT. Translation: CASSFKLQGHTGELFF.

This clonotype was detected many times. The V and J genes are TRBV2 and TRBJ2-4; 12 bases line up with TRBD1. Germline V gene data show CDR1 as SNHLY and CDR2 as FYNNEI. The CDR3 is made up of 15 amino acids. V trimming: 6 bases; J trimming: 7 bases; junction bases outside the gene matches: 7. CDR3 residues: CASSRIGTGGNIQYF. Written as DNA, the CDR3 is TGTGCCAGCAGCCGCATAGGGACAGGGGGCAACATTCAGTACTTC.

The chain joins TRBV4-2 to TRBJ2-7, with D perhaps matching TRBD2 (7 bases). This CDR3 comprises 15 residues. Germline-derived CDR1 and CDR2 are LGHNA and YNFKEQ. V lost 1 base to trimming and J lost 3 bases, with 13 bases between them. This CDR3 reads CASSQAGGTGYEQYF. The CDR3 region has the DNA TGTGCCAGCAGCCAAGCGGGGGGCACGGGCTACGAGCAGTACTTC.

The sample holds many counts of this clonotype. This rearrangement joins TRBV28 to TRBJ2-7, with TRBD1 as a possible D gene (6 bases). The CDR3 is 16 residues long. V shed 3 bases and J shed 2 bases, with 17 bases lying between them. The germline gives CDR1 MDHEN, CDR2 SYDVKM. The CDR3 loop reads CASSFSGHHPTYEQYF. CDR3 nucleotides: TGTGCCAGCAGTTTTTCGGGACATCATCCCACCTACGAGCAGTACTTC. The full variable domain, its missing parts supplied by reference TRBV28 and TRBJ2-7, is DVKVTQSSRYLVKRTGEKVFLECVQDMDHENMFWYRQDPGLGLRLIYFSYDVKMKEKGDIPEGYSVSREKKERFSLILESASTNQTSMYLCASSFSGHHPTYEQYFGPGTRLTVT.

This clonotype was seen repeatedly, ten times or more. V and J are TRBV7-6 and TRBJ2-2, with a tentative D call TRBD1 (5 bases). Germline loops: CDR1 SGHVS, CDR2 FNYEAQ. The CDR3 totals 15 residues. With 7 bases removed from V and 6 bases from J, the gap between germline ends came to 18 bases. The CDR3: CASTLGAAGAGELFF. In DNA form, the CDR3 reads TGTGCCAGCACCCTAGGGGCCGCAGGCGCCGGGGAGCTGTTTTTT.

The chain carries TRBV6-5 and TRBJ2-6, with 8 bases fitting TRBD1. The CDR3 runs 16 residues. Germline lookup yields CDR1 MNHEY and CDR2 SVGAGI. The junction had 7 bases not matched to a gene; V was cut back by 5 bases and J by 4 bases. The CDR3 loop is CASSMQGAKGANVLTF. The CDR3 DNA reads TGTGCCAGCAGTATGCAGGGGGCGAAAGGGGCCAACGTCCTGACTTTC.

This clonotype was picked up many times. The V gene is TRBV28, the J gene TRBJ2-7; tentatively, D is TRBD1 (6 bases). Germline V CDR1 and CDR2: MDHEN, SYDVKM. The CDR3 consists of 11 residues. Here the CDR3 DNA reads TGTGCCAGCAGTCAATGGGGGCCCACCCAAGTC. Translating it yields CASSQWGPTQV.

This clonotype was counted many times. The V call is TRBV10-3, the J call TRBJ2-7; 8 bases match TRBD2. The CDR3 extends over 14 amino acids. Trimming took 5 bases from V and 0 from J; bases not matched to a gene: 3. Germline assignment: CDR1 ENHRY and CDR2 SYGVKD. The CDR3 DNA reads TGTGCCATCAGTAGAAGCGGGAGCTCCTACGAGCAGTACTTC. It translates to CAISRSGSSYEQYF.

As for this clonotype: Possible read error: a much larger clone is one base away. The chain employs TRBV5-1 and TRBJ2-1; no reliable D call. V was clipped by 1 base and J by 8 bases, with 19 bases between them. Per the germline V gene, CDR1 is SGHRS and CDR2 is YFSETQ. The CDR3 sequence is 16 residues long. The CDR3 DNA is TGCGCCAGCAGCTTGTTGTTATTCGACACGGTCGATGAGCAGTTCTTC. As protein: CASSLLLFDTVDEQFF.

J is TRBJ2-7 and V is TRBV27, with TRBD1 matching over 9 bases. CDR3 size: 17 residues. The germline CDR1 and CDR2 sequences are MNHEY and SMNVEV (reference sequence). The V segment lost 5 bases and the J segment 0 bases; nucleotides outside the gene matches: 11. CDR3 coding DNA: TGTGCCAGCAGTGCACGGACAGGGGTTCCGAGCTCCTACGAGCAGTACTTC. Amino acid sequence: CASSARTGVPSSYEQYF.

This clonotype was detected many times. This chain uses TRBV6-1 with TRBJ1-5; TRBD1 aligns across 7 bases. CDR3 length: 15 residues. CDR1 MNHNS and CDR2 SASEGT come from the germline V gene. J lost 3 bases, V lost 7 bases, and 9 bases had no gene match. This CDR3 reads CASTSWDSSNQPQHF. DNA of the CDR3: TGTGCCAGCACCTCCTGGGACAGTTCCAATCAGCCCCAGCATTTT.

There are many counts of this clonotype. The chain has TRBV12-3 or TRBV12-4 and TRBJ2-3; either TRBD1 or TRBD2 may supply D (5 bases each). The CDR3 has 18 residues. Trimming pared 2 bases from V and 0 bases from J, leaving 18 bases between. CDR3 sequence: CASSLPRDGFLSTDTQYF. Written as DNA, the CDR3 is TGTGCCAGCAGTTTACCCCGGGACGGATTTTTGAGCACAGATACGCAGTATTTT.

This clonotype was counted at least ten times. This sequence joins TRBV6-5 and TRBJ1-1; the D gene is possibly TRBD1 (5 bases). V was clipped by 6 bases and J by 1 base, with 18 bases between them. CDR1 and CDR2 from the germline V gene are MNHEY and SVGAGI. The CDR3 has 16 amino acids. Here the CDR3 DNA reads TGTGCCAGCAGAAAGACGGGGGTGAGGGGGAACACTGAAGCTTTCTTT. Its translation is CASRKTGVRGNTEAFF.

The chain has TRBV9 and TRBJ2-3, with D hard to call. The CDR3 totals 15 residues. Deletions cut 3 bases from V and 4 bases from J, with 15 bases between. CDR1 and CDR2 from the germline V gene are SGDLS and YYNGEE. The CDR3 here is CASSAVNQAADTQYF. Here the CDR3 DNA reads TGTGCCAGCAGCGCAGTAAACCAGGCGGCAGATACGCAGTATTTT.

This clonotype has ten or more counts. The chain recombines TRBV27 with TRBJ2-3; possible D gene TRBD1, 6 bases. The CDR3 is 13 amino acids. CDR1 is MNHEY and CDR2 is SMNVEV in the germline V gene (reference sequence). V gave up 5 bases and J gave up 6 bases, with 12 bases separating them. The DNA of the CDR3 is TGTGCCAGCAGTAAAACAGGGAAGGATACGCAGTATTTT. It translates to CASSKTGKDTQYF.

There are many counts of this clonotype. This sequence joins TRBV29-1 and TRBJ2-6; TRBD2 might be the D (5 bases). The CDR3 consists of 18 residues. Per the germline V gene, CDR1 is SQVTM and CDR2 is ANQGSEA. Trimming stripped 0 bases from V and 4 bases from J, with 19 bases between. CDR3 residues: CSVEDPGGPPFGANVLTF. The CDR3 bases are TGCAGCGTTGAAGACCCCGGAGGCCCTCCGTTCGGGGCCAACGTCCTGACTTTC. Full variable domain (missing parts from reference TRBV29-1 and TRBJ2-6): SAVISQKPSRDICQRGTSLTIQCQVDSQVTMMFWYRQQPGQSLTLIATANQGSEATYESGFVIDKFPISRPNLTFSTLTVSNMSPEDSSIYLCSVEDPGGPPFGANVLTFGAGSRLTVL.

This clonotype was seen at least ten times. The chain carries TRBV18 and TRBJ2-5; TRBD1 is a possible D gene (5 bases). The germline CDR1 and CDR2 sequences are KGHSH and LQKENI. Trimming removed 3 bases from V and 5 bases from J, with 16 bases in between. The CDR3 loop spans 15 amino acids. This CDR3 is CASSPTQAPGETQYF. The CDR3 nucleotides are TGTGCCAGCTCACCCACACAGGCCCCTGGGGAGACCCAGTACTTC.

This clonotype has ten or more counts. This chain connects TRBV14 to TRBJ1-5, with D hard to call. Per the germline V gene, CDR1 is SGHDN and CDR2 is FVKESK. The CDR3 totals 13 residues. Between the trimmed V and J ends, which lost 5 bases and 5 bases, there was a span of 10 bases. The CDR3 region has the DNA TGTGCCAGCAGCGTACGGGAACATCAGCCCCAGCATTTT. Encoded protein: CASSVREHQPQHF.

Many counts were recorded for this clonotype. The chain joins TRBV29-1 to TRBJ2-5, with D unresolved. V shed 6 bases and J shed 5 bases, with 13 bases lying between them. The CDR3 runs to 12 residues. Germline V gives CDR1 SQVTM, CDR2 ANQGSEA. As DNA, the CDR3 is TGCAGCGTCGCCAGACATCGGGAGACCCAGTACTTC. This encodes CSVARHRETQYF.

This clonotype was observed at least ten times. CDR3 sequence reads: CASSPGFRGHYEQYF. CDR3 bases: TGTGCCAGCTCACCCGGATTCAGGGGGCACTACGAGCAGTACTTC. This rearrangement joins TRBV18 to TRBJ2-7; 8 bases align to TRBD1. There are 15 residues in the CDR3. Germline CDR1 and CDR2: KGHSH and LQKENI. Trimming took 3 bases from V and 3 from J; bases not matched to a gene: 7.

This clonotype has a handful of counts. The chain joins TRBV5-5 to TRBJ2-1, with D maybe TRBD2 (6 bases). V lost 0 bases to trimming and J lost 10 bases, with 20 bases between them. CDR1 and CDR2 from the germline V gene are SGHKS and YYEKEE (reference sequence). The CDR3 extends over 16 amino acids. The CDR3 loop is CASSLGPGLRISEQFF. In DNA, the CDR3 is TGTGCCAGCAGCTTGGGACCGGGACTGCGCATTTCGGAGCAGTTCTTC.

In its sample, this clonotype was seen many times. This sequence joins TRBV7-6 and TRBJ2-7; D is ambiguous. CDR1 is SGHVS, CDR2 FNYEAQ, per germline. The CDR3 consists of 13 residues. Trimming stripped 5 bases from V and 5 bases from J, with 13 bases between. In DNA, the CDR3 is TGTGCCAGCAGCCCAGCTGGTTCTAACGAGCAGTACTTC. Its translation is CASSPAGSNEQYF.

The table lists this clonotype with many counts. This chain connects TRBV4-1 to TRBJ2-1, with D unresolved. This CDR3 is 13 amino acids long. Germline CDR1 MGHRA, CDR2 YSYEKL. Trimming took off 2 bases at V and 4 bases at J, with 6 bases between the two ends. DNA of the CDR3: TGCGCCAGCAGCCAAAGAGAATACAATGAGCAGTTCTTC. Encoded protein: CASSQREYNEQFF.

About this clonotype itself: A read error may explain this, as a much larger clone is one base away. The genes are TRBV11-2 and TRBJ1-2, with D hard to call. The CDR3 sequence is 14 residues long. Germline loops: CDR1 SGHAT, CDR2 FQNNGV. Trimming removed 0 bases at V and 6 bases at J, with 11 bases between. CDR3 region: CASSLDQEANGYTF. As DNA, the CDR3 is TGTGCCAGCAGCTTAGATCAGGAAGCTAATGGCTACACCTTC.

This clonotype has a count of ten or more. V usage is TRBV12-3 or TRBV12-4 and J usage is TRBJ1-2; D may be TRBD1 (5 bases). V was shortened by 4 bases and J by 7 bases, with 10 bases between the two germline ends. The CDR3 contains 12 residues. The CDR3 bases are TGTGCCAGCAGTTCAGGGTATCGTGGCTACACCTTC. It is translated as CASSSGYRGYTF.

CDR3 sequence reads: CASSPEGGSPNQPQHF. CDR3 nucleotides: TGTGCCAGCAGCCCCGAGGGAGGAAGCCCAAATCAGCCCCAGCATTTT. The gene calls are TRBV7-9 and TRBJ1-5, with unresolved D. V lost 5 bases and J 4 bases, leaving 18 bases between the germline ends. The CDR3 is 16 amino acids. Germline V gene lookup returns CDR1 SEHNR and CDR2 FQNEAQ (reference sequence).

This clonotype appeared many times. The V gene is TRBV30, the J gene TRBJ2-3; 7 bases agree with TRBD2. Per germline, CDR1 GTSNPN and CDR2 SVGIG (reference sequence). The V segment lost 2 bases and the J segment 15 bases; nucleotides outside the gene matches: 11. The CDR3 length is 12 residues. CDR3 nucleotide sequence: TGTGCCTGGAGTAGTGGGCGGGAGAGTGAATATTTT. Its protein is CAWSSGRESEYF.

The V call is TRBV29-1, the J call TRBJ2-7; TRBD1 is a possible D gene (5 bases). The V and J ends lost 6 bases and 0 bases respectively, with 9 bases between them. This CDR3 contains 12 residues. Germline-derived CDR1 and CDR2 are SQVTM and ANQGSEA. CDR3 bases: TGCAGCGTAGAGACAGCCTCCTACGAGCAGTACTTC. Translating gives CSVETASYEQYF.

This clonotype was observed a few times. V usage is TRBV11-3 and J usage is TRBJ2-3; possibly TRBD2 for D (5 bases). The CDR3 sequence is 16 residues long. Trimming removed 4 bases at V and 4 bases at J, with 18 bases between. Germline loops: CDR1 SGHNT, CDR2 YENEEA. CDR3 region: CASSSPTGSGADTQYF. CDR3 bases: TGTGCCAGCAGCTCCCCAACGGGGAGTGGGGCAGATACGCAGTATTTT.

This clonotype has at least ten counts. J is TRBJ1-6 and V is TRBV5-1, with D hard to call. V lost 4 bases and J lost 17, with 16 bases in between. This CDR3 contains 12 residues. CDR1 and CDR2 from the germline V gene are SGHRS and YFSETQ. CDR3 bases: TGCGCCAGCAGCCCTGACGGGGAGGAATTCCACTTT. Translation gives CASSPDGEEFHF.

This clonotype was seen ten or more times. V usage is TRBV3-1 and J usage is TRBJ1-5; D not certain. The CDR3 runs 13 residues. Trimming took off 4 bases at V and 3 bases at J, with 7 bases between the two ends. From germline, CDR1 is LGHDT and CDR2 YNNKEL (reference sequence). CDR3 residues: CASSRSLNQPQHF. The DNA for the CDR3 is TGTGCCAGCAGCCGGTCCCTCAATCAGCCCCAGCATTTT. The complete variable domain, with remaining parts taken from reference TRBV3-1 and TRBJ1-5, reads DTAVSQTPKYLVTQMGNDKSIKCEQNLGHDTMYWYKQDSKKFLKIMFSYNNKELIINETVPNRFSPKSPDKAHLNLHINSLELGDSAVYFCASSRSLNQPQHFGDGTRLSIL.